Detailed here is one T cell receptor beta chain. The data stem from a study of blood T cell repertoires in COVID-19. The wider study: Sample material is recorded as cDNA or gDNA derived from T cells, B-cell-depleted T cells, or PBMCs.

TCRdb's table, derived via immunoSEQ multiplex PCR, lists solely in-frame clones and lacks some. The sample holds around 380,000 clones, around 87% seen once. This CDR3 spans 13 amino acids. The V and J ends lost 4 bases and 5 bases, in that order; junction bases with no gene match: 3. Germline CDR1 is SGHAT and CDR2 is FQNNGV. The source is a man under 40 who had recovered from COVID-19. The sequencing sample was made of PBMCs or T cells enriched from blood (not recorded which). The V call is TRBV11-2, the J call TRBJ1-1; the match to TRBD1 covers 8 bases. This CDR3 is CASSSDRGTEAFF. The DNA for the CDR3 is TGTGCCAGCAGCTCAGACAGGGGAACTGAAGCTTTCTTT.